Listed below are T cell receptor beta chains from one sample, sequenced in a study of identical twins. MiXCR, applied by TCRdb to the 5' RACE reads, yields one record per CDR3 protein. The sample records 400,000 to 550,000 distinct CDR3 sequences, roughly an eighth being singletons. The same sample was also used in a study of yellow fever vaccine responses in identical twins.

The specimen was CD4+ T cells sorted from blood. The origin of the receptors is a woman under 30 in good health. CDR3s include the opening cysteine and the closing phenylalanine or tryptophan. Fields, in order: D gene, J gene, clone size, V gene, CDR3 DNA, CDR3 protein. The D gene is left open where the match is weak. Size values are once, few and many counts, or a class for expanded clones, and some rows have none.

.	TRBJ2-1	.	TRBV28	TGTGCCAGCAGTGCCCTAACAGGGAGCCACTACAATGAGCAGTTCTTC	CASSALTGSHYNEQFF
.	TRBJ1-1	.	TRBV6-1	TGTGCCAGCAGTGAAGGGGTTGGGACTGAAGCTTTCTTT	CASSEGVGTEAFF
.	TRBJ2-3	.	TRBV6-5	.	CASSSFGSGFSDTQYF
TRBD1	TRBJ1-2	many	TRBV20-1	TGCAGTGCAAGGGACAGCCTCCAGTATGGCTACACCTTC	CSARDSLQYGYTF
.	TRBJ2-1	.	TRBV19	TGTGCCAGTAGGGCCCTAGCGCCAAACAATGAGCAGTTCTTC	CASRALAPNNEQFF
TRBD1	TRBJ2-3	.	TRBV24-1	TGTGCCACCAGTGATCCGACAGGGTTGGTCACAGATACGCAGTATTTT	CATSDPTGLVTDTQYF
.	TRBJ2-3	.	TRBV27	TGTGCCAGCAGCCACAGGGCCACAGATACGCAGTATTTT	CASSHRATDTQYF
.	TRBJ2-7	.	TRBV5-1	TGCGCCAGCACGGGGGCCGGGGGGTACGAGCAGTACTTC	CASTGAGGYEQYF
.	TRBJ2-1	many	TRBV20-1	TGCAGTGAACGAGGTAGCTCCTACAATGAGCAGTTCTTC	CSERGSSYNEQFF
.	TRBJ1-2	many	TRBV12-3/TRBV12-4	TGTGCCAGCAGTTTAATAGCTAACTATGGCTACACCTTC	CASSLIANYGYTF
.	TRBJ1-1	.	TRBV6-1	TGTGCCAGCAGGATAGGGGGGCGTGTGCTAACTGAAGCTTTCTTT	CASRIGGRVLTEAFF
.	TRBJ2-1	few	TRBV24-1	TGTGCCACCAGTGGAGGAAGAGAGGTCAATGAGCAGTTCTTC	CATSGGREVNEQFF
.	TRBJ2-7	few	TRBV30	TGTGCCTGGAGCCACAGGGCCGAGCAGTACTTC	CAWSHRAEQYF
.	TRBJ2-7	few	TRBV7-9	TGTGCCAGCAGCTTTTGGGAGGAAAGCTCCTACGAGCAGTACTTC	CASSFWEESSYEQYF